This T cell receptor (beta chain) was observed in a study of T cells in Graves' hyperthyroidism and ophthalmopathy. Study overall: Initial diagnosis, before any treatment, was when peripheral blood was collected.

Stable disease denoted Graves' hyperthyroidism without ophthalmopathy progression within 18 months. Source material for PBMCs was over 8 ml fresh peripheral blood. This clonotype has only a few counts. RNA transcripts yielded amplified TCR beta CDR3 regions. Primed by the HTBI set, a first-round RT-PCR was run on the TCR CDR3. TCRdb re-analysed the multiplex PCR reads in MiXCR, keeping a single row per CDR3 protein. The repertoire holds hundreds of thousands of distinct CDR3 sequences, with 16% as singletons. The material sequenced was blood. This receptor was obtained from a woman between 18 and 30 years old with Graves' hyperthyroidism.

CDR3 sequence (DNA): TGTGCCAGCGGGGGCCAACACCCGGGACTAGTGGTCGCAGATACGCAGTATTTT. Translating gives CASGGQHPGLVVADTQYF. V gene TRBV11-1 combines with J gene TRBJ2-3; 8 bases map to TRBD2. CDR1 is SGHAT and CDR2 is FQDESV in the germline V gene (reference sequence). The length of the CDR3 is 18 residues. The V and J ends lost 8 bases and 4 bases, in that order; junction bases with no gene match: 20.